This T cell receptor (beta chain) was obtained from a study of PD-1 blockade in classical Hodgkin lymphoma. Overall study results and limits: Nivolumab initiated under 1 year post-ASCT led to patient exclusion. Baseline diversity in complete responders resembled that of newly diagnosed patients. A reduction in baseline TCR diversity was reportedly seen in newly diagnosed patients relative to healthy donors.

With no exception, relapse followed autologous stem cell transplantation in all patients, and brentuximab vedotin exposure varied. Using immunoSEQ multiplex PCR, the repertoire was profiled, and TCRdb retains in-frame clones only, with some absent. The table records 13,000 or so clones, roughly 80% of them present only once. On this clone: The antigen is unknown.

CDR3 length: 13 residues. The V gene's germline CDR1 is ENHRY and CDR2 SYGVKD. The J segment lost 9 bases and the V segment lost 10 bases, leaving 8 bases of the junction unmatched. This TCR derives from a human donor with classical Hodgkin lymphoma. The chain has TRBV10-3 and TRBJ2-1; TRBD1 aligns across 11 bases. The source was peripheral blood mononuclear cells (PBMCs), collected at baseline. CDR3 DNA sequence: TGTGCCACCGCGGGACAGGGGGTTACTGAGCAGTTCTTC. It codes for CATAGQGVTEQFF.